The 18 T cell receptor beta chains below were found in one sample sequenced in a study of CD4 and CD8 cells across lung adenocarcinoma regions. TCRdb independently ran MiXCR on the PCR reads; one entry per CDR3 protein. The profile shows 8,400 or so distinct CDR3 sequences, 46% of them singletons. The source material was CD4+ T cells from the margin of a lung tumor. These TCRs come from a female donor with lung adenocarcinoma. The CD4 and CD8 labels of this study may be unreliable.

V and J are TRBV4-2 and TRBJ2-5; D perhaps matches TRBD2 (6 bases). The V end was cut by 4 bases, the J end by 4 bases, with 22 bases between. CDR1 is LGHNA, CDR2 YNFKEQ, per germline. There are 17 residues in the CDR3. CDR3 protein: CASSLTPNWRAGETQYF. DNA of the CDR3: TGTGCCAGCAGCCTCACCCCCAATTGGAGGGCGGGAGAGACCCAGTACTTC.

The genes are TRBV6-5 and TRBJ2-1, with D perhaps TRBD1 (6 bases). The J call could be wrong; TRBJ2-5 is a better fit for the DNA end. CDR1 is MNHEY and CDR2 is SVGAGI in the germline V gene. This CDR3 region has 17 residues. The CDR3 DNA sequence: TGTGCCAGCAGTTTGGCCCATCAACAGGGTTCAACGGAGACCCAGTACTTC. Its translation is CASSLAHQQGSTETQYF.

This chain connects TRBV27 to TRBJ2-1; D perhaps matches TRBD2 (5 bases). The germline CDR1 and CDR2 sequences are MNHEY and SMNVEV (reference sequence). The V gene lost 2 bases and the J gene lost 6 bases, with 8 bases spanning the gap. The CDR3 has 13 residues. The CDR3 protein is CASSLGLTNEQFF. The CDR3 DNA sequence: TGTGCCAGCAGTTTAGGACTCACCAATGAGCAGTTCTTC.

This clonotype is medium-sized. The gene calls are TRBV6-1 and TRBJ2-1; TRBD2 agrees at 7 bases. The CDR3 sequence is 16 residues long. The ends lost 5 bases at V and 3 bases at J; junction bases unmatched: 10. The germline gives CDR1 MNHNS, CDR2 SASEGT. The CDR3 sequence: CASSSPGTTYYNEQFF. The CDR3 DNA follows: TGTGCCAGCAGTAGTCCCGGGACTACCTACTACAATGAGCAGTTCTTC.

This sequence joins TRBV5-1 and TRBJ2-1, with D perhaps matching TRBD1 or TRBD2 (6 bases each). Trimming removed 4 bases at V and 0 bases at J, with 14 bases between. The CDR3 length is 16 residues. CDR1 SGHRS and CDR2 YFSETQ come from the germline V gene. CDR3 in amino acids: CASSPRGVSSYNEQFF. CDR3 coding DNA: TGCGCCAGCAGCCCAAGGGGGGTCAGCTCCTACAATGAGCAGTTCTTC.

V and J are TRBV7-2 and TRBJ1-2; D unclear. Trimming stripped 5 bases from V and 2 bases from J, with 9 bases between. Germline V gene data show CDR1 as SGHTA and CDR2 as FQGNSA. The CDR3 is 13 residues long. CDR3 sequence (DNA): TGTGCCAGCAGCCCCACCGGGAACTATGGCTACACCTTC. It yields the protein CASSPTGNYGYTF.

This clonotype was seen a few times. J is TRBJ1-1 and V is TRBV6-1, with unresolved D. V lost 7 bases and J 7 bases, leaving 16 bases between the germline ends. The CDR3 is 13 residues long. Germline V lookup: CDR1 MNHNS, CDR2 SASEGT. The DNA for the CDR3 is TGTGCCAGCAAAAACCCGGGGTCCGGTGAAGCTTTCTTT. It translates to CASKNPGSGEAFF.

There are many counts of this clonotype. This may be a read error: a much more frequent sequence differs by one nucleotide. The chain employs TRBV6-1 and TRBJ2-1, with 8 bases fitting TRBD2. The closer fit of TRBJ2-7 to the DNA end suggests the J call may be wrong. CDR1 MNHNS and CDR2 SASEGT come from the germline V gene. The CDR3 runs 13 residues. The CDR3 spells CASWRLASNEQYF. The CDR3, as DNA: TGTGCCAGCTGGCGACTAGCGAGCAATGAGCAGTACTTC.

This clonotype was seen just once. The junction and the germline gene differ at one end; a read error may be behind it. The chain links TRBV27 to TRBJ2-3; a possible D gene is TRBD2 (7 bases). This CDR3 is 15 amino acids long. Germline CDR1 is MNHEY and CDR2 is SMNVEV (reference sequence). The CDR3 here is CARGFSAGDTETQYF. CDR3 DNA: TGTGCCAGGGGGTTCTCGGCGGGGGACACAGAGACGCAGTACTTT.

CDR3 DNA: TGTGCCAGCAGGGGGACAGGAGGTTCCTACGAGCAGTACTTC. Translating it yields CASRGTGGSYEQYF. This chain links TRBV6-2 or TRBV6-3 with TRBJ2-7; TRBD1 agrees at 8 bases. Germline loops: CDR1 MNHEY, CDR2 SVGEGT. This CDR3 has 14 amino acids. Losses at the gene ends were 6 bases for V and 1 base for J; bases not matched to a gene: 5.

This chain connects TRBV10-3 to TRBJ2-2, with 11 positions matching TRBD1. The assigned J gene may be wrong: the sequence end matches TRBJ2-3 better. The CDR3 spans 16 residues. Germline lookup yields CDR1 ENHRY and CDR2 SYGVKD. CDR3 in amino acids: CAIRNPGQGDTGEQYF. CDR3 sequence (DNA): TGTGCCATCAGAAACCCGGGACAGGGGGACACCGGGGAGCAGTATTTT.

The chain links TRBV6-5 to TRBJ2-5, with 8 bases matching TRBD2. The CDR3 contains 19 residues. Germline V gene data show CDR1 as MNHEY and CDR2 as SVGAGI. J gave up 10 bases and V 0 bases, and 22 bases lay outside the gene matches. In DNA form, the CDR3 reads TGTGCCAGCAGTTACTCAAGCGGGGGTGCACTCTCGGGGGCCAACGACCAGTACTTC. The encoded protein is CASSYSSGGALSGANDQYF.

Comment on this clonotype: A clone one base away is much larger, so this may be a read error. V is TRBV7-2 and J is TRBJ2-1; weak D call: TRBD2 (6 bases). Per germline, CDR1 SGHTA and CDR2 FQGNSA. The CDR3 runs 14 residues. The V gene lost 5 bases and the J gene lost 13 bases, with 21 bases spanning the gap. In DNA, the CDR3 is TGTGCCAGCAGCAATCCTTGGGGGGAAGAGACCCAGTTCTTC. This sequence encodes CASSNPWGEETQFF.

CDR3 residues: CASSTPTSYEQYF. Written as DNA, the CDR3 is TGTGCCAGCAGCACCCCGACCTCCTACGAGCAGTACTTC. J is TRBJ2-7 and V is TRBV6-1; D unclear. Germline lookup yields CDR1 MNHNS and CDR2 SASEGT. Trimming cost V 6 bases and J 0 bases, with 9 bases left between them. The CDR3 covers 13 residues.

This chain links TRBV4-1 with TRBJ2-3; 10 bases are a match to TRBD2. This CDR3 has 16 amino acids. V lost 6 bases to trimming and J lost 1 base; unmatched junction nucleotides: 7. CDR1 and CDR2 from the germline V gene are MGHRA and YSYEKL. CDR3 sequence reads: CASRLRGTSGTDTQYF. The CDR3 nucleotides read TGCGCCAGCAGACTTCGGGGGACTAGCGGCACAGATACGCAGTATTTT.

The chain recombines TRBV12-3 or TRBV12-4 with TRBJ2-1; D gene unclear. TRBJ2-5 explains the end of the DNA better; the J call may be wrong. The CDR3 consists of 14 residues. This CDR3 is CASSLGRPQETQYF. The DNA for the CDR3 is TGTGCCAGCAGTTTAGGTCGCCCACAAGAGACCCAGTACTTC.

This clonotype has only one observation. The chain employs TRBV6-1 and TRBJ2-3; the match to TRBD2 covers 7 bases. The assigned J gene may be wrong: the sequence end matches TRBJ2-1 better. From germline, CDR1 is MNHNS and CDR2 SASEGT. This CDR3 is 13 amino acids long. The CDR3 nucleotides are TGTGCCAGCAGACTAGCGTGGGACAATGAGCAGTTCTTC. Encoded protein: CASRLAWDNEQFF.

This clonotype is deemed medium-sized. J is TRBJ2-1 and V is TRBV6-1; TRBD2 might be the D (5 bases). The CDR3 spans 15 residues. Germline values: CDR1 MNHNS, CDR2 SASEGT. Trimming took 1 base from V and 2 from J, leaving 9 bases between them. The CDR3 loop is CASSEGLAAYNEQFF. CDR3 bases: TGTGCCAGCAGTGAAGGGCTAGCTGCCTACAATGAGCAGTTCTTC.